This TCR beta chain was identified during a study of neurological immune-mediated disorders. Overall study: Within the group of 34 multiple sclerosis patients, approximately 31 were relapsing-remitting, while 3 were secondary progressive.

This clonotype was found many times. TCRdb recomputed calls from the 5' RACE reads with MiXCR, one row per CDR3 protein. The table shows approximately 100,000 distinct CDR3 sequences, with roughly 3.5% occurring only once. Sequencing was performed on PBMCs. The sequence was collected from a woman between 45 and 60 years old with multiple sclerosis.

CDR3: CASSYLGPSGHQPQHF. DNA of the CDR3: TGTGCCAGCAGTTACTTAGGGCCCAGCGGGCATCAGCCCCAGCATTTT. The chain employs TRBV6-2 or TRBV6-3 and TRBJ1-5, with D unresolved. Trimming shortened V by 1 base and J by 5 bases, and 15 bases separated the two germline ends. CDR1 MNHEY and CDR2 SVGEGT come from the germline V gene. This CDR3 contains 16 residues.